These 23 T cell receptor beta chains were sequenced from one sample in a study of T cell repertoires in cytomegalovirus infection. Which antigens these TCRs recognize remains unknown. Via MiXCR, TCRdb re-called the reads, giving one row per CDR3 protein. The sample carries 900,000 to 950,000 distinct CDR3 sequences, around 29% recorded once. Sequenced here: cultured CD8+ T cells from PBMCs, sampled from culture after CMV antigen stimulation. Receptors were obtained from a human donor in good health (CMV status not recorded). Some clones in this sample may be carry-over from other donors' samples.

The chain is built from TRBV19 and TRBJ2-7, with D perhaps TRBD1 or TRBD2 (5 bases each). CDR1 and CDR2 (germline): LNHDA, SQIVND (reference sequence). The CDR3 is 14 amino acids. Trimming stripped 3 bases from V and 3 bases from J, with 12 bases between. The CDR3 region has the DNA TGTGCCAGTAGTATCCCGGGACGGTTCTACGAGCAGTACTTC. Its translation is CASSIPGRFYEQYF.

The sample holds a few counts of this clonotype. The J gene is TRBJ2-5, the V gene TRBV6-1; D may correspond to TRBD1 or TRBD2 (6 bases each). Trimming pared 4 bases from V and 5 bases from J, leaving 14 bases between. Germline CDR1 MNHNS, CDR2 SASEGT. This CDR3 has 14 amino acids. CDR3 region: CASSGWGAEETQYF. The CDR3 region has the DNA TGTGCCAGCAGTGGCTGGGGGGCCGAGGAGACCCAGTACTTC.

In this sample, this clonotype turned up a few times. The chain carries TRBV10-2 and TRBJ2-7; 7 bases map to TRBD2. In germline, CDR1 is WSHSY, CDR2 SAAADI. The CDR3 is 18 residues long. With V trimmed by 3 bases and J by 0 bases, 14 bases remained unmatched. The CDR3 nucleotides read TGCGCCAGCAGTGATCTTCCGGGGGGAAACGACAACTCCTACGAGCAGTACGTC. Its protein product is CASSDLPGGNDNSYEQYV.

J is TRBJ1-5 and V is TRBV6-2 or TRBV6-3, with a possible D match to TRBD1 (5 bases). Deletions cut 2 bases from V and 7 bases from J, with 15 bases between. This CDR3 is built from 15 residues. Looked up from germline, CDR1 is MNHEY and CDR2 is SVGEGT. In DNA, the CDR3 is TGTGCCAGCAGTTACCAGGGAATAGGGATACAGCCCCAGCATTTT. It encodes CASSYQGIGIQPQHF.

The chain combines TRBV2 with TRBJ2-5, with D perhaps TRBD1 (6 bases). The CDR3 is 15 amino acids. Germline CDR1 SNHLY, CDR2 FYNNEI. Trimming cost V 11 bases and J 2 bases, with 21 bases left between them. The CDR3, as DNA: TGTGCCGGGTTCCTTGGGTGGGGGACACAAGAGACCCAGTACTTC. Protein product: CAGFLGWGTQETQYF. Together with reference TRBV2 and TRBJ2-5, the CDR3 gives the full variable domain: EPEVTQTPSHQVTQMGQEVILRCVPISNHLYFYWYRQILGQKVEFLVSFYNNEISEKSEIFDDQFSVERPDGSNFTLKIRSTKLEDSAMYFCAGFLGWGTQETQYFGPGTRLLVL.

This clonotype was seen only a few times. The chain combines TRBV12-3 or TRBV12-4 with TRBJ2-7; 7 bases match TRBD1. The CDR3 spans 14 residues. V lost 6 bases and J lost 0; bases outside the gene matches: 5. The CDR3 DNA is TGTGCCAGCAGATTGACAGGGAGCTCCTACGAGCAGTACTTC. Its translation is CASRLTGSSYEQYF.

The chain joins TRBV19 to TRBJ1-5; tentatively, D is TRBD1 (6 bases). Germline CDR1 LNHDA, CDR2 SQIVND (reference sequence). This CDR3 contains 13 residues. V lost 6 bases, J lost 7 bases, and 13 bases lay in between. CDR3 in DNA: TGTGCCAGTAGAGGGGGTACAGGGCAGCCCCAGCATTTT. Its translation is CASRGGTGQPQHF. Together with reference TRBV19 and TRBJ1-5, the CDR3 gives the full variable domain: DGGITQSPKYLFRKEGQNVTLSCEQNLNHDAMYWYRQDPGQGLRLIYYSQIVNDFQKGDIAEGYSVSREKKESFPLTVTSAQKNPTAFYLCASRGGTGQPQHFGDGTRLSIL.

For this clonotype: A much larger clone lies one base from this, so it may be a read error. The chain links TRBV12-3 or TRBV12-4 to TRBJ2-5, with 8 bases aligning to TRBD2. The CDR3 spans 15 residues. In nucleotides, the CDR3 is TGTGTCAGCAGCCCCAGCGGGGGACGGGGAGAGACCCAGTACTTC. Translation gives CVSSPSGGRGETQYF.

The V and J genes are TRBV13 and TRBJ2-1; 9 bases fit TRBD2. V lost 4 bases and J lost 7; bases outside the gene matches: 11. This CDR3 spans 16 amino acids. Germline V gene lookup returns CDR1 PRHDT and CDR2 FYEKMQ (reference sequence). The CDR3 DNA sequence: TGTGCCAGCAGCTCCCTCACTAGCGGGTCGGATAATGAGCAGTTCTTC. Protein: CASSSLTSGSDNEQFF. The variable domain in full, completed from reference TRBV13 and TRBJ2-1, reads AAGVIQSPRHLIKEKRETATLKCYPIPRHDTVYWYQQGPGQDPQFLISFYEKMQSDKGSIPDRFSAQQFSDYHSELNMSSLELGDSALYFCASSSLTSGSDNEQFFGPGTRLTVL.

This clonotype was detected only once. V usage is TRBV2 and J usage is TRBJ2-1, with D hard to call. The V gene's germline CDR1 is SNHLY and CDR2 FYNNEI. The CDR3 sequence is 11 residues long. Trimming removed 6 bases at V and 7 bases at J, with 7 bases between. CDR3 region: CASRWANEQFF. The CDR3 nucleotides are TGTGCCAGCAGGTGGGCGAATGAGCAGTTCTTC.

In its sample, this clonotype was seen a few times. This chain connects TRBV2 to TRBJ2-7; TRBD1 matches 8 bases. V trimming: 4 bases; J trimming: 7 bases; junction bases outside the gene matches: 9. Germline lookup yields CDR1 SNHLY and CDR2 FYNNEI. CDR3 length: 14 amino acids. CDR3 coding DNA: TGTGCCAGCAGTGTAGAGCAGGGGGCGGATGAGCAGTACTTC. Residues: CASSVEQGADEQYF.

The V call is TRBV9, the J call TRBJ2-1; 10 nucleotides match TRBD2. The V and J ends lost 3 bases and 4 bases, in that order; junction bases with no gene match: 10. The CDR3 is 17 amino acids. Germline-derived CDR1 and CDR2 are SGDLS and YYNGEE. CDR3 protein: CASSAEGAGGLYNEQFF. The DNA for the CDR3 is TGTGCCAGCAGCGCCGAGGGAGCGGGGGGGCTATACAATGAGCAGTTCTTC.

The rearrangement links TRBV12-5 to TRBJ2-1, with D tentatively TRBD2 (6 bases). V was trimmed by 11 bases and J by 7 bases, leaving 9 bases between them. From germline, CDR1 is LGHNT and CDR2 FRNRAP. CDR3 length equals 10 residues. The CDR3 nucleotides read TGTGCTTGCCGGGGGAATGAGCAGTTCTTC. Translated, it gives CACRGNEQFF. The entire variable domain, with the rest obtained from reference TRBV12-5 and TRBJ2-1, is as follows: DARVTQTPRHKVTEMGQEVTMRCQPILGHNTVFWYRQTMMQGLELLAYFRNRAPLDDSGMPKDRFSAEMPDATLATLKIQPSEPRDSAVYFCACRGNEQFFGPGTRLTVL.

This clonotype was detected a few times. This sequence joins TRBV4-1 and TRBJ2-1; the D gene is possibly TRBD1 (5 bases). The V gene lost 4 bases and the J gene lost 7 bases, with 11 bases spanning the gap. This CDR3 region has 13 residues. Germline CDR1 is MGHRA and CDR2 is YSYEKL. The CDR3 region is CASSPRQSNEQFF. The CDR3 DNA reads TGCGCCAGCAGCCCCCGACAGAGTAATGAGCAGTTCTTC.

This clonotype occurred a few times. The chain uses TRBV28 and TRBJ2-1, with 9 bases matching TRBD2. Germline V gene lookup returns CDR1 MDHEN and CDR2 SYDVKM. This CDR3 region has 15 residues. Trimming removed 7 bases from V and 5 bases from J; junction bases left unmatched: 9. CDR3 protein: CASNNVAGANNEQFF. The CDR3 DNA follows: TGTGCCAGCAATAATGTAGCGGGGGCCAACAATGAGCAGTTCTTC.

CDR3 region: CSARDRGEEEKLFF. CDR3 coding DNA: TGCAGTGCTAGAGATCGGGGGGAGGAAGAAAAACTGTTTTTT. The rearrangement joins TRBV20-1 to TRBJ1-4; D is possibly TRBD1 (5 bases). The CDR3 has 14 residues. Germline V gene data show CDR1 as DFQATT and CDR2 as SNEGSKA (reference sequence). The V end lost 0 bases, the J end lost 8 bases, and 13 bases lay between the germline ends.

About this clonotype: One end of the junction does not line up with germline, which may come from a read error. The chain combines TRBV28 with TRBJ2-1; the match to TRBD1 covers 7 bases. Germline CDR1 MDHEN, CDR2 SYDVKM. CDR3 length equals 14 residues. The CDR3, as DNA: TGTGTCAGCAGTATCAGGGGGAGTGGCAATGAGCAGTTCTTC. Translation: CVSSIRGSGNEQFF. The entire variable domain, with the rest obtained from reference TRBV28 and TRBJ2-1, is as follows: DVKVTQSSRYLVKRTGEKVFLECVQDMDHENMFWYRQDPGLGLRLIYFSYDVKMKEKGDIPEGYSVSREKKERFSLILESASTNQTSMYLCVSSIRGSGNEQFFGPGTRLTVL.

Only a few counts were recorded for this clonotype. This chain connects TRBV27 to TRBJ1-2; the D is unclear. This CDR3 has 12 amino acids. Germline CDR1 is MNHEY and CDR2 is SMNVEV (reference sequence). Trimming cost V 5 bases and J 7 bases, with 11 bases left between them. This CDR3 reads CASSPLGVGYTF. The CDR3 DNA follows: TGTGCCAGCAGTCCGCTGGGCGTTGGCTACACCTTC.

The chain employs TRBV12-3 or TRBV12-4 and TRBJ1-2, with unresolved D. V lost 3 bases and J lost 4, with 12 bases in between. The CDR3 consists of 14 residues. CDR3 sequence reads: CASSLDGRPYGYTF. In DNA form, the CDR3 reads TGTGCCAGCAGTTTGGACGGACGGCCCTATGGCTACACCTTC.

The chain combines TRBV7-2 with TRBJ1-4; 7 bases match TRBD1. The trim removed 3 bases at V and 2 bases at J, leaving 6 bases unmatched. Germline V gene sequence: CDR1 SGHTA, CDR2 FQGNSA. The CDR3 is made up of 16 amino acids. The CDR3 loop is CASSLRTGFTNEKLFF. The CDR3 nucleotides read TGTGCCAGCAGCTTGCGGACAGGATTCACTAATGAAAAACTGTTTTTT.

This clonotype was seen at least ten times. This rearrangement joins TRBV12-3 or TRBV12-4 to TRBJ2-1; D remains ambiguous. This CDR3 is built from 13 residues. Trimming took 4 bases from V and 5 from J, leaving 9 bases between them. This chain's CDR3 is CASSSTLDNEQFF. DNA of the CDR3: TGTGCCAGCAGTTCGACCCTAGACAATGAGCAGTTCTTC.

The genes are TRBV2 and TRBJ1-1, with a tentative D call TRBD1 (6 bases). Trimming cost V 7 bases and J 4 bases, with 13 bases left between them. This CDR3 contains 13 residues. Germline CDR1 and CDR2: SNHLY and FYNNEI. CDR3 DNA sequence: TGTGCCAGCATAAGGGGGGTTGGCACTGAAGCTTTCTTT. It yields the protein CASIRGVGTEAFF.

This clonotype has more than one count but fewer than ten. V gene TRBV4-3 combines with J gene TRBJ1-1; D ambiguous. The CDR3 loop spans 14 amino acids. The ends were cut back, 3 bases at V and 5 bases at J, with 13 bases in the middle. Germline V gene sequence: CDR1 LGHNA, CDR2 YSLEER. For the CDR3, the DNA is TGCGCCAGCAGCCACGAGGAGGGTCGGACTGAAGCTTTCTTT. As protein: CASSHEEGRTEAFF.